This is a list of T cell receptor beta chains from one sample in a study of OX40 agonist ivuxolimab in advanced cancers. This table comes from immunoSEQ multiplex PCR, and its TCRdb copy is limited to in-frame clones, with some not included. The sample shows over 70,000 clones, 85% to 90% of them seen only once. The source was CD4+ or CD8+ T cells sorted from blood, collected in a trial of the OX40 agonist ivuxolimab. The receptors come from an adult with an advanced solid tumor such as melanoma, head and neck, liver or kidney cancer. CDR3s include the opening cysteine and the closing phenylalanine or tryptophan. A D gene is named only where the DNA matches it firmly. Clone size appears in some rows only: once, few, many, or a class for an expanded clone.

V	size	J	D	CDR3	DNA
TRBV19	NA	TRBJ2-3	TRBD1	CASRPPGTGTDTQYF	TGTGCCAGTAGACCCCCCGGGACAGGCACAGATACGCAGTATTTT
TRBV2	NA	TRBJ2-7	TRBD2	CASSERAGGADEQYF	TGTGCCAGCAGTGAACGAGCGGGGGGGGCCGACGAGCAGTACTTC
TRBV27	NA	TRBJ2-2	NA	CASSLLVQPNTGELFF	TGTGCCAGCAGTTTATTAGTCCAGCCGAACACCGGGGAGCTGTTTTTT
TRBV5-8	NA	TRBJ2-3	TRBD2	CASSSEGAGGPWDTQYF	TGTGCCAGCAGCTCGGAGGGGGCGGGAGGGCCATGGGATACGCAGTATTTT
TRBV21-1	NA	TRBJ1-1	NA	CASSIQDRGVRTEAFF	TGTGCCAGCAGCATACAAGACAGGGGTGTGAGGACTGAAGCTTTCTTT
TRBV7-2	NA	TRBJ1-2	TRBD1	CASSLGQGGQGYTF	TGTGCCAGCAGCTTAGGACAGGGCGGGCAAGGCTACACCTTC
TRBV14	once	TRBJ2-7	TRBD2	CASSQGRIAGVGSYEQYF	TGTGCCAGCAGCCAAGGGAGGATAGCGGGAGTGGGGTCCTACGAGCAGTACTTC
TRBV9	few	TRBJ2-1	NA	CASSRLAVSSYNEQFF	TGTGCCAGCAGCAGATTAGCGGTTAGCTCCTACAATGAGCAGTTCTTC
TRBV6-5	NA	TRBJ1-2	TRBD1	CASSGQGSIYGYTF	TGTGCCAGCAGCGGACAGGGATCGATCTATGGCTACACCTTC
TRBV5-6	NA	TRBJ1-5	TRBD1	CASSLMGMGTGPTQPQHF	TGTGCCAGCAGCTTAATGGGTATGGGGACAGGTCCGACTCAGCCCCAGCATTTT
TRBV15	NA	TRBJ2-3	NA	CATSRDRDARTDTQYF	TGTGCCACCAGCAGGGACCGGGATGCAAGGACAGATACGCAGTATTTT
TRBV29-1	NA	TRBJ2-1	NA	CSVEERTGDEQFF	TGCAGCGTTGAAGAAAGGACCGGGGATGAGCAGTTCTTC
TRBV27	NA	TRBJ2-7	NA	CASSFAQGQQYF	TGTGCCAGCAGTTTTGCTCAGGGCCAGCAGTACTTC
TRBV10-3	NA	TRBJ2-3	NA	CAISGLGTDTQYF	TGTGCCATCAGTGGACTAGGCACAGATACGCAGTATTTT
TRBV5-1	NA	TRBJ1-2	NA	CASSGSIGGHYGYTF	TGCGCCAGCAGCGGATCTATCGGGGGACACTATGGCTACACCTTC
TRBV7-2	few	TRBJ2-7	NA	CASSLVEHTEQYF	TGTGCCAGCAGCTTAGTGGAACATACCGAGCAGTACTTC
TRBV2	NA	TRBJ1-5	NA	CASRLGDQPQHF	TGTGCCAGCAGGCTCGGGGATCAGCCCCAGCATTTT
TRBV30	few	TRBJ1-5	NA	CAWSVRGSNQPQHF	TGTGCCTGGAGTGTACGAGGGAGCAATCAGCCCCAGCATTTT